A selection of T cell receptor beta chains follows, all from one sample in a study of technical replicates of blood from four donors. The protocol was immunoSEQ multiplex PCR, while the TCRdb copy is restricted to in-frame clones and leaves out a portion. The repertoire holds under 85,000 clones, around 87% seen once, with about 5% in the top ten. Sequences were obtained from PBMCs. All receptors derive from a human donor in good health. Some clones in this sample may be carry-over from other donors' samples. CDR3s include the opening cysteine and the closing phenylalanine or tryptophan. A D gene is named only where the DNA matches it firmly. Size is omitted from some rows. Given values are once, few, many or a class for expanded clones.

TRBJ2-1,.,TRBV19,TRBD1,TGTGCCAGTAGTTCACAGGGGACCAGCTACAATGAGCAGTTCTTC,CASSSQGTSYNEQFF
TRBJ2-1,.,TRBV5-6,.,TGTGCCAGCAGCTTCAGCAATGAGCAGTTCTTC,CASSFSNEQFF
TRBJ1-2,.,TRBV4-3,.,TGCGCCAGCAGCCAAGGAGGCCTCGCCGGTGGCTACACCTTC,CASSQGGLAGGYTF
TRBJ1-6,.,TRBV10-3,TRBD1,TGTGCCATCAGTGAAAGGGGGCTTGCCCCCCTCCACTTT,CAISERGLAPLHF
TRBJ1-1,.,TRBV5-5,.,TGTGCCAGCAGTCAAAGACCAGGAACGAACACTGAAGCTTTCTTT,CASSQRPGTNTEAFF
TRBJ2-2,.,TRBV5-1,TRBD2,TGCGCCAGCAGCCTCCCTGGGAGGGCCGTGGAGCTGTTTTTT,CASSLPGRAVELFF
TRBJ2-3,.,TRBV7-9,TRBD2,TGTGCCAGCAGCTTAGCCCTACTAGCGGGACCCACAGATACGCAGTATTTT,CASSLALLAGPTDTQYF
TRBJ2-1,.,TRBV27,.,TGTGCCAGCAGTTTAGCAATAGGACAGAAGTACAATGAGCAGTTCTTC,CASSLAIGQKYNEQFF
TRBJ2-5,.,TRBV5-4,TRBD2,TGTGCCAGCAGCTTATCTAGCGGACAACAAGAGACCCAGTACTTC,CASSLSSGQQETQYF
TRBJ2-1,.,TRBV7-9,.,TGTGCCAGCAGCTTAGGGACGGGAAGAAGCTATGAGCAGTTCTTC,CASSLGTGRSYEQFF
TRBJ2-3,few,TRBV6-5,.,TGTGCCACAACCCGGGGGGCGGGCACAGATACGCAGTATTTT,CATTRGAGTDTQYF
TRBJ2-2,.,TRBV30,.,TGTGCCTGGAGCCTAGCCGGTACCGGGGAGCTGTTTTTT,CAWSLAGTGELFF